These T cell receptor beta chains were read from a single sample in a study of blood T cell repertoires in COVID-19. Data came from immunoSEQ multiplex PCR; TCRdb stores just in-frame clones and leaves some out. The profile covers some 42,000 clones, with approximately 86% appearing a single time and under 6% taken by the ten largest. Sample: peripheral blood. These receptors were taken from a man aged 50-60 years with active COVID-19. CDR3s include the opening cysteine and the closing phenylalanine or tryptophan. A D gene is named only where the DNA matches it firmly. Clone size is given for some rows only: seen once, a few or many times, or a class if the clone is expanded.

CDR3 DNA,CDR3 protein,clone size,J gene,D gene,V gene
TGTGCCAGCAGCCAGAGGTTACGAAGGCAGGGTGCGTCTAGCACAGATACGCAGTATTTT,CASSQRLRRQGASSTDTQYF,.,TRBJ2-3,.,TRBV14
TGTGCCAGTAGGGGCGGGGCAGCCTATAATTCACCCCTCCACTTT,CASRGGAAYNSPLHF,.,TRBJ1-6,.,TRBV19
TGTGCCAGCAGCCCCGGCGGTCCCAGCACTGAAGCTTTCTTT,CASSPGGPSTEAFF,.,TRBJ1-1,.,TRBV3-1/TRBV3-2
TGTGCCAGTTCCTCAGGGCCACAGGGGCGATCATGGACCCAGTACTTC,CASSSGPQGRSWTQYF,.,TRBJ2-5,TRBD1,TRBV19
TGTGCCAGCAGTCGACAGGGCTATAGCAATCAGCCCCAGCATTTT,CASSRQGYSNQPQHF,.,TRBJ1-5,TRBD1,TRBV2
TGTGCCATCAGTGGGTCAGGAGAGGCCAACCTACAAGAGACCCAGTACTTC,CAISGSGEANLQETQYF,.,TRBJ2-5,.,TRBV10-3
TGTGCCAGCAGTGGTTCAGTTTCCGAGCAGTACTTC,CASSGSVSEQYF,.,TRBJ2-7,.,TRBV2
TGTGCCTGGAGATCTCAGGGGGCCGGCGGGGAGCTGTTTTTT,CAWRSQGAGGELFF,.,TRBJ2-2,TRBD1,TRBV30
TGTGCCAGCAGCCGAGCGGGACAAAACTACGAGCAGTACTTC,CASSRAGQNYEQYF,.,TRBJ2-7,.,TRBV7-9
TGCGCCGCCAGCCGGGGGGGCCTCGAGACCCAGTACTTC,CAASRGGLETQYF,few,TRBJ2-5,TRBD2,TRBV4-1
TGTGCCAGCAGCGCAATTTTGTCGAGGAACACTGAAGCTTTCTTT,CASSAILSRNTEAFF,.,TRBJ1-1,.,TRBV6-2/TRBV6-3
TGCGCCAGCAGCTTGCCGGGTTACGAGCAGTACTTC,CASSLPGYEQYF,.,TRBJ2-7,.,TRBV5-1
TGCGCCAGCAGCTTGGGAGTATACAATGAGCAGTTCTTC,CASSLGVYNEQFF,.,TRBJ2-1,.,TRBV5-1
TGTGCCAGCAGCCAAGTAGTTGGTAGCGCCGCCGAGCAGTACTTC,CASSQVVGSAAEQYF,few,TRBJ2-7,.,TRBV3-1/TRBV3-2
TGTGCCAGCAGCTCCTTTGCGGGGGCCTACAATGAGCAGTTCTTC,CASSSFAGAYNEQFF,.,TRBJ2-1,TRBD2,TRBV7-3
TGTGCCAGCAGCCAAGCGGCGGGGGAGCAAGAGACCCAGTACTTC,CASSQAAGEQETQYF,once,TRBJ2-5,TRBD2,TRBV3-1/TRBV3-2
TGTGCCAGCAGTTTGGATGACAGGGCCTATGGCTACACCTTC,CASSLDDRAYGYTF,.,TRBJ1-2,TRBD1,TRBV27
TGTGCCAGCAGTTACTCGGAAGGGGGCGGAGAGACCCAGTACTTC,CASSYSEGGGETQYF,many,TRBJ2-5,TRBD1,TRBV6-6
TGTGCCAGCAGCTCCAGGGACAGGGGGTCCAATGAGCAGTTCTTC,CASSSRDRGSNEQFF,.,TRBJ2-1,TRBD1,TRBV7-3
TGTGCCAGCAGCCCTTCGAGGGCTCGGGAGACCCAGTACTTC,CASSPSRARETQYF,.,TRBJ2-5,.,TRBV7-9
TGTGCCAGCAGCCAAGACGTGGGTCGGGACAATGAGCAGTTCTTC,CASSQDVGRDNEQFF,.,TRBJ2-1,.,TRBV4-2
TGTGCCAGCAGTTACTCTGGCGGGAACTACGAGCAGTACTTC,CASSYSGGNYEQYF,once,TRBJ2-7,.,TRBV6-2/TRBV6-3
TGTGCCAGCAGCCCCGGGACAGTGGGGGGTGAGCAGTTCTTC,CASSPGTVGGEQFF,.,TRBJ2-1,.,TRBV4-2
TGCGCCAGCAGCTGGGGGCTCGGCCTTACCCCAGATACGCAGTATTTT,CASSWGLGLTPDTQYF,.,TRBJ2-3,.,TRBV5-1
TGTGCCAGCAGCACCAGACAGGGGCGTGCAGATACGCAGTATTTT,CASSTRQGRADTQYF,.,TRBJ2-3,TRBD1,TRBV9
TGTGCCAGCAGCCCTTTAGGGAGCGCCTCTGTTAGCTACACCTTC,CASSPLGSASVSYTF,once,TRBJ1-2,.,TRBV14
TGCGCCAGCAGCCTCAGGCAGACGAACACCGGGGAGCTGTTTTTT,CASSLRQTNTGELFF,.,TRBJ2-2,.,TRBV5-1
TGCGCCAGCAGCCAAGGGGGCGGGGGGGGCAATGAGCAGTTCTTC,CASSQGGGGGNEQFF,.,TRBJ2-1,TRBD2,TRBV4-3
TGCGCCAGCAGCCCTTCTATGGTTCTCACCGGGGAGCTGTTTTTT,CASSPSMVLTGELFF,.,TRBJ2-2,.,TRBV4-3
TGTGCCAGCAGCTTAGGACTCACAGGGATCACAGATACGCAGTATTTT,CASSLGLTGITDTQYF,.,TRBJ2-3,.,TRBV7-9
TGTGCCAGCAGTTTATCGGGGGGGAACGGGCCCCAGCATTTT,CASSLSGGNGPQHF,few,TRBJ1-5,.,TRBV27
TGTGCCAGCGGAACAGGGTCAGATACGCAGTATTTT,CASGTGSDTQYF,.,TRBJ2-3,.,TRBV6-4
TGTGCCAGCAGCTTGGGGTCGACAGGGAACGGCTACACCTTC,CASSLGSTGNGYTF,.,TRBJ1-2,TRBD1,TRBV5-4
TGCAGCGCCCGCTCAAATTCCGGGTACGAGCAGTACTTC,CSARSNSGYEQYF,.,TRBJ2-7,.,TRBV29-1
TGCAGTGCTAGTCCTCCGGGAGGCTATGGCTACACCTTC,CSASPPGGYGYTF,.,TRBJ1-2,.,TRBV20-1
TGTGCCAGCAGCTTAGCTATAATCGCAACTAATGAAAAACTGTTTTTT,CASSLAIIATNEKLFF,once,TRBJ1-4,.,TRBV11-2
TGTGCCAGCTCACTCGACCAGGGGGCCTATAATTCACCCCTCCACTTT,CASSLDQGAYNSPLHF,.,TRBJ1-6,TRBD1,TRBV18
TGTGCCAGCAGACGGGAAATAGCGGGGGGTCACAATGAGCAGTTCTTC,CASRREIAGGHNEQFF,.,TRBJ2-1,TRBD2,TRBV2